A single sample gave rise to the 9 T cell receptor beta chains below, sequenced in a study of CD8 T cells in ankylosing spondylitis. General study findings and limits: Characteristic of ankylosing spondylitis blood, it appeared, was a TCR beta motif comprising several highly homologous variants.

For these TCRs, the target antigens are not known. TCRdb analysed the 5' RACE reads with MiXCR anew, one entry per CDR3 protein. The sample records about 800,000 distinct CDR3 sequences, approximately 10% being singletons. Source material: blood, either unsorted or a sorted T cell fraction (not recorded which). Receptor source: a male donor with ankylosing spondylitis.

This clonotype showed up many times. The V call is TRBV18, the J call TRBJ2-7; 7 bases map to TRBD1. Germline CDR1 KGHSH, CDR2 LQKENI. V gave up 3 bases and J gave up 5 bases; unmatched junction bases: 7. CDR3 length: 14 amino acids. DNA for the CDR3: TGTGCCAGCTCACCCCGGGACAGTTTAGACGAGCAGTACTTC. Translated, it gives CASSPRDSLDEQYF. Full variable domain (outside the CDR3, taken from reference TRBV18 and TRBJ2-7): NAGVMQNPRHLVRRRGQEARLRCSPMKGHSHVYWYRQLPEEGLKFMVYLQKENIIDESGMPKERFSAEFPKEGPSILRIQQVVRGDSAAYFCASSPRDSLDEQYFGPGTRLTVT.

This clonotype was counted many times. The chain is built from TRBV5-1 and TRBJ2-7; D may be TRBD1 (6 bases). Per germline, CDR1 SGHRS and CDR2 YFSETQ. The CDR3 has 14 amino acids. The V end was cut by 0 bases, the J end by 2 bases, with 9 bases between. The CDR3 sequence: CASSLAGAPYEQYF. The DNA for the CDR3 is TGCGCCAGCAGCTTGGCAGGGGCTCCCTACGAGCAGTACTTC.

Worth noting for this clonotype: This may come from a read error, since a much larger clone is one base off. The chain joins TRBV20-1 to TRBJ2-1; tentative D call: TRBD2 (6 bases). Germline assignment: CDR1 DFQATT and CDR2 SNEGSKA (reference sequence). The CDR3 is 14 amino acids. The CDR3 here is CSARRGNSYNEQLF. The CDR3 DNA reads as TGCAGTGCTAGACGGGGGAACTCCTACAATGAGCAGCTCTTC.

The chain is built from TRBV12-3 or TRBV12-4 and TRBJ1-3; D ambiguous. This CDR3 region has 13 residues. V was clipped by 6 bases and J by 7 bases, with 13 bases between them. The CDR3 DNA follows: TGTGCCAGCAGCCTAAACCTGATCAACACCATATATTTT. Its protein is CASSLNLINTIYF.

In this sample, this clonotype turned up many times. V usage is TRBV5-6 and J usage is TRBJ2-5; the match to TRBD1 covers 8 bases. Germline V CDR1 and CDR2: SGHDT, YYEEEE. CDR3 length: 13 residues. V trimming: 4 bases; J trimming: 5 bases; junction bases outside the gene matches: 4. CDR3 in amino acids: CASSGQGAETQYF. CDR3 in DNA: TGTGCCAGCAGCGGTCAGGGGGCCGAGACCCAGTACTTC.

This clonotype is a singleton in its sample. The chain couples TRBV27 to TRBJ2-1; no definite D call. Germline CDR1 reads MNHEY; CDR2 reads SMNVEV (reference sequence). The V and J ends lost 4 bases and 0 bases respectively, with 13 bases between them. The CDR3 has 16 residues. The CDR3 region is CASSWQARISYNEQFF. Written as DNA, the CDR3 is TGTGCCAGCAGTTGGCAGGCAAGAATCTCCTACAATGAGCAGTTCTTC.

The chain recombines TRBV28 with TRBJ2-3; TRBD2 matches at 14 bases. The CDR3 contains 17 residues. Germline CDR1 MDHEN, CDR2 SYDVKM. With V trimmed by 2 bases and J by 7 bases, 8 bases remained unmatched. As DNA, the CDR3 is TGTGCCAGCAGTTTAGGGACTAGCGGGGGCCTCCTATATACGCAGTATTTT. Residues: CASSLGTSGGLLYTQYF.

The rearrangement links TRBV10-3 to TRBJ1-3; tentatively, D is TRBD1 (5 bases). This CDR3 region has 13 residues. Germline V gene lookup returns CDR1 ENHRY and CDR2 SYGVKD. The V and J ends lost 3 bases and 7 bases respectively, with 10 bases between them. The CDR3 reads CAISDRVANTIYF. DNA of the CDR3: TGTGCCATCAGTGACAGGGTCGCGAACACCATATATTTT.

This clonotype was found a few times. The chain employs TRBV15 and TRBJ1-2; no firm D call. Trimming removed 0 bases at V and 3 bases at J, with 14 bases between. Germline lookup yields CDR1 LNHNV and CDR2 YYDKDF (reference sequence). The CDR3 sequence is 16 residues long. CDR3 in DNA: TGTGCCACCAGCAGAGATAGGACCGCGAGACACTATGGCTACACCTTC. Protein: CATSRDRTARHYGYTF.